Given below is one T cell receptor (beta chain) in context. TCRdb redid the calling of the 5' RACE reads with MiXCR, one entry per CDR3 protein. The profile covers 6,500 to 7,000 distinct CDR3 sequences, with 45% to 65% appearing a single time and 3% taken by the ten largest. This CDR3 has 16 amino acids. CDR1 and CDR2 (germline): SGHRS, YFSETQ. Trimming took off 0 bases at V and 1 base at J, with 14 bases between the two ends. The receptor was derived from a female donor with breast cancer. The chain combines TRBV5-1 with TRBJ2-7; D ambiguous. Sequencing input: naive CD4+ T cells sorted from a lymph node. Subset given: naive CD4+ T cells, CD4+CD45RA+CD25-. The CDR3 spells CASSLAPTRISYEQYF. DNA of the CDR3: TGCGCCAGCAGCTTGGCACCGACACGGATATCCTACGAGCAGTACTTC.